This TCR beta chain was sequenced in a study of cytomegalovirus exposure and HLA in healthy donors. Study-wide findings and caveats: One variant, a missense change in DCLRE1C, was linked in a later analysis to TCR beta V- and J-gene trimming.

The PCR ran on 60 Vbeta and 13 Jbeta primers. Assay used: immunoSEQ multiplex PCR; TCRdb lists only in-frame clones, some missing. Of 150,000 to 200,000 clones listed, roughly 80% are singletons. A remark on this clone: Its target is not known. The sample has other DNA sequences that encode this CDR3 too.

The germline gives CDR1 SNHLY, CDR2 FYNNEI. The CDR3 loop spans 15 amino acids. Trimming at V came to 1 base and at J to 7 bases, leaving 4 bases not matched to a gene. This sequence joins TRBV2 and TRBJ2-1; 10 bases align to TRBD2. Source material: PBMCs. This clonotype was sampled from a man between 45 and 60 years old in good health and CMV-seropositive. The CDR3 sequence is CASSEVLAGDNEQFF. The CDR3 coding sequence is TGTGCCAGCAGTGAAGTGCTAGCGGGGGATAATGAGCAGTTCTTC.